The 31 T cell receptor beta chains below come from one sample, sequenced in a study of early T cells in non-severe SARS-CoV-2 infection. TCRdb passed the 5' RACE reads through MiXCR, listing each CDR3 protein once. Among tens of thousands of distinct CDR3 sequences, 20% were seen once, and the ten largest hold 16%. Sequencing was performed on whole blood, taken at baseline. The source is an adult who was a healthcare worker with PCR-confirmed SARS-CoV-2 infection or an uninfected control (not recorded which).

The gene calls are TRBV30 and TRBJ2-7; D unresolved. CDR3 size: 13 residues. Trimming shortened V by 0 bases and J by 3 bases, and 9 bases separated the two germline ends. Germline V gives CDR1 GTSNPN, CDR2 SVGIG (reference sequence). The CDR3 DNA is TGTGCCTGGAGTGTCGGGCAGTTCTACGAGCAGTACTTC. As protein: CAWSVGQFYEQYF.

A few counts support this clonotype. The rearrangement links TRBV4-1 to TRBJ1-1; 7 positions agree with TRBD1. The CDR3 covers 14 residues. Trimming removed 4 bases from V and 2 bases from J; junction bases left unmatched: 4. Germline assignment: CDR1 MGHRA and CDR2 YSYEKL. Here the CDR3 reads CASSLGQVNTEAFF. The CDR3 nucleotides read TGCGCCAGCAGCCTAGGACAGGTAAACACTGAAGCTTTCTTT.

This clonotype was seen more than once but under ten times. The chain is built from TRBV30 and TRBJ2-7; 8 nucleotides agree with TRBD2. The CDR3 consists of 13 residues. The germline gives CDR1 GTSNPN, CDR2 SVGIG (reference sequence). V lost 5 bases and J lost 8; bases outside the gene matches: 11. The CDR3 is CAWSRGLDNKQYF. The CDR3 DNA reads as TGTGCCTGGTCCCGGGGACTAGATAACAAGCAGTACTTC.

The CDR3 loop is CASSLAPPLSQYF. In DNA, the CDR3 is TGTGCCAGCAGCTTAGCCCCCCCCCTTTCGCAGTATTTT. This chain connects TRBV7-9 to TRBJ2-3; D uncertain. The CDR3 has 13 amino acids. The germline V and J ends were trimmed by 0 bases and 10 bases, with 11 bases remaining between them. CDR1 and CDR2 from the germline V gene are SEHNR and FQNEAQ (reference sequence).

At least ten counts were recorded for this clonotype. This chain's CDR3 is CASSIDKTAANEKLFF. CDR3 nucleotide sequence: TGTGCCAGTAGTATAGATAAGACTGCGGCTAATGAAAAACTGTTTTTT. The chain links TRBV19 to TRBJ1-4; unclear D gene. The CDR3 has 16 amino acids. Deletions cut 0 bases from V and 3 bases from J, with 11 bases between. CDR1 is LNHDA and CDR2 is SQIVND in the germline V gene (reference sequence).

The V call is TRBV7-8, the J call TRBJ2-3; D is ambiguous. The germline V and J ends were trimmed by 1 base and 15 bases, with 14 bases remaining between them. The germline gives CDR1 SGHVS, CDR2 FQNEAQ. This CDR3 comprises 12 residues. Written as DNA, the CDR3 is TGTGCCAGCAGCTTAGAGGGTCCCTATGGCTATTTT. Protein product: CASSLEGPYGYF.

This sequence joins TRBV12-3 or TRBV12-4 and TRBJ1-6, with 7 bases identical to TRBD1. V shed 1 base, J shed 6 bases, and the junction held 3 bases outside the gene matches. The CDR3 covers 15 residues. The CDR3 loop is CASSLEGQTNSPLHF. DNA of the CDR3: TGTGCCAGCAGTTTAGAGGGACAGACTAATTCACCCCTCCACTTT.

This clonotype was observed once. Germline is not matched at one junction end, which may reflect a read error. The rearrangement uses TRBV25-1 and TRBJ1-4; D is possibly TRBD1 (5 bases). CDR3 length: 12 residues. CDR1 MGHDK and CDR2 SYGVNS come from the germline V gene. CDR3 sequence reads: CASRDIRENLFF. CDR3 in DNA: TGTGCCAGCAGGGACATAAGGGAAAATCTGTTTTTT.

The rearrangement uses TRBV28 and TRBJ1-2; D is perhaps TRBD1 (6 bases). CDR3 length equals 15 residues. Germline lookup yields CDR1 MDHEN and CDR2 SYDVKM. Trimming shortened V by 3 bases and J by 4 bases, and 15 bases separated the two germline ends. This chain's CDR3 is CASSFAGQTGYGYTF. For the CDR3, the DNA is TGTGCCAGCAGTTTTGCGGGACAAACCGGCTATGGCTACACCTTC.

The chain links TRBV20-1 to TRBJ2-3, with D unclear. The V end lost 5 bases, the J end lost 6 bases, and 18 bases lay between the germline ends. The CDR3 totals 14 residues. Germline V gene sequence: CDR1 DFQATT, CDR2 SNEGSKA (reference sequence). The CDR3: CSAPPGGPRDTQYF. The CDR3 DNA reads as TGCAGTGCTCCCCCTGGCGGCCCCAGGGATACGCAGTATTTT.

This clonotype appeared a few times. The chain employs TRBV3-1 and TRBJ1-4; D remains unclear. The ends were cut back, 0 bases at V and 11 bases at J, with 7 bases in the middle. This CDR3 contains 12 residues. The germline CDR1 and CDR2 sequences are LGHDT and YNNKEL (reference sequence). The CDR3 protein is CASSQDAGKLFF. Here the CDR3 DNA reads TGTGCCAGCAGCCAAGACGCGGGCAAACTGTTTTTT.

This chain links TRBV5-1 with TRBJ1-2; TRBD1 agrees at 10 bases. V dropped 5 bases and J dropped 3; count of bases not matched to a gene: 7. This CDR3 region has 15 residues. Germline CDR1 reads SGHRS; CDR2 reads YFSETQ. The chain's CDR3 is CASRSGTGAHYGYTF. Written as DNA, the CDR3 is TGCGCCAGCAGATCCGGGACAGGGGCACACTATGGCTACACCTTC.

The V call is TRBV7-3, the J call TRBJ2-5; perhaps TRBD1 as D (6 bases). Between the trimmed V and J ends, which lost 5 bases and 3 bases, there was a span of 10 bases. CDR1 is SGHTA and CDR2 is FQGTGA in the germline V gene. The CDR3 is 13 residues long. The CDR3 DNA reads TGTGCCAGCAGCACGGACAGAGAAGAGACCCAGTACTTC. Protein: CASSTDREETQYF.

This chain connects TRBV11-1 to TRBJ1-5; 9 bases are a match to TRBD1. J lost 5 bases, V lost 3 bases, and 5 bases had no gene match. The CDR3 contains 15 residues. Looked up from germline, CDR1 is SGHAT and CDR2 is FQDESV (reference sequence). The CDR3 sequence is CASSFPDRGDQPQHF. CDR3 coding DNA: TGTGCCAGCAGCTTCCCGGACAGGGGCGATCAGCCCCAGCATTTT.

This clonotype was recorded a few times. The chain recombines TRBV7-6 with TRBJ1-5; D not certain. Germline values: CDR1 SGHVS, CDR2 FNYEAQ. This CDR3 has 13 residues. With 5 bases removed from V and 7 bases from J, the gap between germline ends came to 12 bases. The CDR3 is CASSPGEPQPQHF. The CDR3 nucleotides are TGTGCCAGCAGCCCCGGGGAGCCACAGCCCCAGCATTTT.

The chain is built from TRBV5-4 and TRBJ2-3, with D perhaps matching TRBD2 (7 bases). The CDR3 spans 16 residues. The V and J ends lost 2 bases and 1 base respectively, with 14 bases between them. The germline V gene has CDR1 SGHNT and CDR2 YYREEE (reference sequence). The CDR3 region has the DNA TGTGCCAGCAGCTTTAGGGGGGGCCTTGGCACAGATACGCAGTATTTT. The encoded protein is CASSFRGGLGTDTQYF.

This clonotype has only a few counts. The rearrangement joins TRBV18 to TRBJ2-7; a weak D match, TRBD1 (6 bases). Trimming left V 5 bases short and J 4 bases short, with 15 bases between. CDR3 length: 14 residues. Germline CDR1 is KGHSH and CDR2 is LQKENI. CDR3 in amino acids: CASSRGSLPYEQYF. The DNA for the CDR3 is TGTGCCAGCTCAAGGGGGTCCCTCCCTTACGAGCAGTACTTC.

The genes are TRBV7-9 and TRBJ2-5; D remains unclear. V was clipped by 1 base and J by 0 bases, with 9 bases between them. Per the germline V gene, CDR1 is SEHNR and CDR2 is FQNEAQ (reference sequence). The CDR3 is 15 residues long. CDR3 bases: TGTGCCAGCAGCTTAGGGTACGCGAACCAAGAGACCCAGTACTTC. It specifies CASSLGYANQETQYF.

This clonotype has more than one count but fewer than ten. The V gene is TRBV11-3, the J gene TRBJ2-3, with 9 bases fitting TRBD2. CDR1 and CDR2 (germline): SGHNT, YENEEA. V dropped 2 bases and J dropped 2; count of bases not matched to a gene: 5. There are 16 residues in the CDR3. The CDR3 is CASSLSASGDTDTQYF. The CDR3 coding sequence is TGTGCCAGCAGCTTATCGGCTAGCGGGGACACAGATACGCAGTATTTT.

V usage is TRBV18 and J usage is TRBJ1-3; D unclear. Looked up from germline, CDR1 is KGHSH and CDR2 is LQKENI. The ends were cut back, 2 bases at V and 4 bases at J, with 12 bases in the middle. The CDR3 has 15 amino acids. DNA of the CDR3: TGTGCCAGCTCACCAAGAAGTCTGCAGGGAAACACCATATATTTT. It is translated as CASSPRSLQGNTIYF.

The chain uses TRBV14 and TRBJ1-2; D possibly corresponds to TRBD1 (5 bases). Germline lookup yields CDR1 SGHDN and CDR2 FVKESK. The V gene lost 8 bases and the J gene lost 7 bases, with 20 bases spanning the gap. This CDR3 spans 14 amino acids. The CDR3 DNA is TGTGCCAGCCGACGGGACTCAACGACGTTTGGCTACACCTTC. Translation: CASRRDSTTFGYTF.

This clonotype appeared a few times. The chain links TRBV5-1 to TRBJ2-5; either TRBD1 or TRBD2 may supply D (5 bases each). V shed 0 bases and J shed 1 base, with 13 bases lying between them. Germline lookup yields CDR1 SGHRS and CDR2 YFSETQ. The CDR3 length is 16 residues. This CDR3 is CASSLGGASTQETQYF. The CDR3 DNA follows: TGCGCCAGCAGCTTGGGAGGGGCGAGTACCCAAGAGACCCAGTACTTC.

With respect to this clonotype: A much larger clone lies one base from this, so it may be a read error. The chain links TRBV5-1 to TRBJ1-1, with unresolved D. The CDR3 consists of 13 residues. CDR1 is SGHRS and CDR2 is YFSETQ in the germline V gene. The CDR3 coding sequence is TGCGCCAGCAGCTTAAGGTTTCACACTGAAGTTTTCTTT. It yields the protein CASSLRFHTEVFF.

Ten or more counts support this clonotype. The V and J genes are TRBV20-1 and TRBJ2-1; perhaps TRBD1 as D (6 bases). The CDR3 spans 14 residues. V lost 3 bases and J lost 8, with 17 bases in between. Germline lookup yields CDR1 DFQATT and CDR2 SNEGSKA (reference sequence). CDR3 sequence (DNA): TGCAGTGCTAGGGTACAGGGCTTCTTAGATGAGCAGTTCTTC. Translated, it gives CSARVQGFLDEQFF.

This clonotype appeared a few times. The CDR3 reads CASNLDVRGTQYF. CDR3 nucleotides: TGTGCCAGCAACCTGGACGTCCGGGGGACCCAGTACTTC. This chain connects TRBV12-3 or TRBV12-4 to TRBJ2-5; a possible D gene is TRBD2 (5 bases). CDR3 length: 13 residues. Trimming stripped 7 bases from V and 7 bases from J, with 16 bases between.

This CDR3 is CASSQGQGNSPLHF. The CDR3 DNA reads as TGTGCCAGCAGCCAAGGACAGGGGAATTCACCCCTCCACTTT. The rearrangement links TRBV3-1 to TRBJ1-6; 8 nucleotides agree with TRBD1. J was trimmed by 7 bases and V by 1 base; bases with no gene match: 0. This CDR3 comprises 14 residues. The V gene's germline CDR1 is LGHDT and CDR2 YNNKEL (reference sequence).

The rearrangement joins TRBV4-2 to TRBJ1-4; D unclear. CDR3 length: 16 amino acids. V shed 0 bases and J shed 0 bases, with 8 bases lying between them. The germline V gene has CDR1 LGHNA and CDR2 YNFKEQ. CDR3 sequence: CASSQEPLATNEKLFF. CDR3 coding DNA: TGTGCCAGCAGCCAAGAGCCGCTTGCAACTAATGAAAAACTGTTTTTT.

The chain combines TRBV13 with TRBJ1-1, with D unresolved. The CDR3 is 14 amino acids. CDR1 PRHDT and CDR2 FYEKMQ come from the germline V gene (reference sequence). V was clipped by 3 bases and J by 2 bases, with 10 bases between them. CDR3 amino acids: CASSFLRANTEAFF. As DNA, the CDR3 is TGTGCCAGCAGCTTCCTGCGGGCCAACACTGAAGCTTTCTTT.

In its sample, this clonotype was seen a few times. The genes are TRBV18 and TRBJ2-7; D is possibly TRBD1 or TRBD2 (5 bases each). Germline V gives CDR1 KGHSH, CDR2 LQKENI. Trimming pared 2 bases from V and 2 bases from J, leaving 10 bases between. The CDR3 covers 14 residues. This CDR3 is CASSPMRGTYEQYF. CDR3 bases: TGTGCCAGCTCACCAATGAGGGGAACCTACGAGCAGTACTTC.

Many counts were recorded for this clonotype. The chain uses TRBV7-9 and TRBJ1-5; D gene unclear. The germline V gene has CDR1 SEHNR and CDR2 FQNEAQ (reference sequence). The CDR3 extends over 13 amino acids. V was shortened by 4 bases and J by 0 bases, with 4 bases between the two germline ends. The DNA for the CDR3 is TGTGCCAGCAGCTCGAATAGCAATCAGCCCCAGCATTTT. It encodes CASSSNSNQPQHF.

The table lists this clonotype with a few counts. DNA of the CDR3: TGTGCCAGCAGCTTGACTCCTGGTGGGATGAACACTGAAGCTTTCTTT. This encodes CASSLTPGGMNTEAFF. The chain has TRBV7-9 and TRBJ1-1; D is ambiguous. The CDR3 spans 16 residues. CDR1 and CDR2 from the germline V gene are SEHNR and FQNEAQ (reference sequence). Trimming removed 3 bases at V and 0 bases at J, with 14 bases between.